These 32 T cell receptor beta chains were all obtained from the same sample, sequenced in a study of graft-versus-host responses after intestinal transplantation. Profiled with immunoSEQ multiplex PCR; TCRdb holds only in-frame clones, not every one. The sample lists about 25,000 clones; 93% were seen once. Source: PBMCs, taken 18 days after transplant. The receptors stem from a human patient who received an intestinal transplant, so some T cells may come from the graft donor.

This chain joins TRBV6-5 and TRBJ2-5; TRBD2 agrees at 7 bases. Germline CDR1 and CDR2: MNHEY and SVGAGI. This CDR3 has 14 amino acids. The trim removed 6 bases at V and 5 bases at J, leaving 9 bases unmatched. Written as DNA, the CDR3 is TGTGCCAGCAGACGACTAGTCGGGGGGGAGACCCAGTACTTC. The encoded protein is CASRRLVGGETQYF.

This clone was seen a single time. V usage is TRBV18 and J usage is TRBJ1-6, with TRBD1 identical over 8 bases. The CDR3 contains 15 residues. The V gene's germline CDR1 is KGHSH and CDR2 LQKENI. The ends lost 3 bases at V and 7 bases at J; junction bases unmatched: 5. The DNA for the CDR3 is TGTGCCAGCTCACCTGGACAGGGCTACAATTCACCCCTCCACTTT. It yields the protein CASSPGQGYNSPLHF.

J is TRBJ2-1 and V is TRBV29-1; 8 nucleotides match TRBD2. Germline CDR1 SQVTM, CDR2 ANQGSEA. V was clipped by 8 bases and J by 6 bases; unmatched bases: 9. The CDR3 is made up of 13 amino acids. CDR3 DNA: TGCAGCTGTACACTAGCGGCCCGCAATGAGCAGTTCTTC. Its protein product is CSCTLAARNEQFF.

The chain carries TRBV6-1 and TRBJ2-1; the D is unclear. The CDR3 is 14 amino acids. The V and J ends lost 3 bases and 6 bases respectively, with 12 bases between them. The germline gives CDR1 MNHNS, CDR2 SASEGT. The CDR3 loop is CASSDVRLINEQFF. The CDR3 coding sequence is TGTGCCAGCAGTGACGTTCGACTTATCAATGAGCAGTTCTTC.

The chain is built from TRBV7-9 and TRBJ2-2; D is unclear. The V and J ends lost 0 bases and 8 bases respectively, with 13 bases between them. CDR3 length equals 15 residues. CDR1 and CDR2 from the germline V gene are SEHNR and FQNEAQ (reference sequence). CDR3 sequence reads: CASSLALGERGELFF. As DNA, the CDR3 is TGTGCCAGCAGCTTAGCGCTTGGCGAAAGGGGGGAGCTGTTTTTT.

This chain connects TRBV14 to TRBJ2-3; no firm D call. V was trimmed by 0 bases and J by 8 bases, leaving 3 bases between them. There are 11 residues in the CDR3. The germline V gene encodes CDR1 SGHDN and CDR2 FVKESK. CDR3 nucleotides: TGTGCCAGCAGCCAAGAGTCTACGCAGTATTTT. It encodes CASSQESTQYF.

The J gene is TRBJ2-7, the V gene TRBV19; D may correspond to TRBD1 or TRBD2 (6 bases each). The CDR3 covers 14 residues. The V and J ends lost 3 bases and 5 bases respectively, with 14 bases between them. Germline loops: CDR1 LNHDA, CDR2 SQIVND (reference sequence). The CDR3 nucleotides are TGTGCCAGTAGTATGGGGGCGGGGTTTAACGAGCAGTACTTC. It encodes CASSMGAGFNEQYF.

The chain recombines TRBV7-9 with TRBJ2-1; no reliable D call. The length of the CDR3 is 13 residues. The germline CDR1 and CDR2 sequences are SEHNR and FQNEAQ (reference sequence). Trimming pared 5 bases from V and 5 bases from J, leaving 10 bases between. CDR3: CASSILGHNEQFF. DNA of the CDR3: TGTGCCAGCAGCATCCTTGGACACAATGAGCAGTTCTTC. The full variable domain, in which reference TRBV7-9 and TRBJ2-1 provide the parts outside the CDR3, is DTGVSQNPRHKITKRGQNVTFRCDPISEHNRLYWYRQTLGQGPEFLTYFQNEAQLEKSRLLSDRFSAERPKGSFSTLEIQRTEQGDSAMYLCASSILGHNEQFFGPGTRLTVL.

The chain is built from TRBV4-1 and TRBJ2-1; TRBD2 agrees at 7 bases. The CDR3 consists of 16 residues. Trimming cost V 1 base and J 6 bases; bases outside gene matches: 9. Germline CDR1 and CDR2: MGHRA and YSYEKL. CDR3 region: CASSQVNGGSSNEQFF. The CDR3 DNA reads TGCGCCAGCAGCCAAGTGAACGGGGGGTCAAGCAATGAGCAGTTCTTC.

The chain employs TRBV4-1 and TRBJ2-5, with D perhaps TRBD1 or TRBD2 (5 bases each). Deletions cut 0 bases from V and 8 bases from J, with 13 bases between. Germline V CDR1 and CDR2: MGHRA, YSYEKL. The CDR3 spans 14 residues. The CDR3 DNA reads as TGCGCCAGCAGCCAAGACTCACGGGACGCCACCCAGTACTTC. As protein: CASSQDSRDATQYF.

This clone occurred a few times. The CDR3 region has the DNA TGTGCCACTTATCCGGGCTCCGTTCCGGGCGAGCAGTACTTC. Residues: CATYPGSVPGEQYF. The V gene is TRBV10-3, the J gene TRBJ2-7, with D unclear. Germline CDR1 ENHRY, CDR2 SYGVKD. The CDR3 consists of 14 residues. V lost 10 bases and J lost 6, with 22 bases in between.

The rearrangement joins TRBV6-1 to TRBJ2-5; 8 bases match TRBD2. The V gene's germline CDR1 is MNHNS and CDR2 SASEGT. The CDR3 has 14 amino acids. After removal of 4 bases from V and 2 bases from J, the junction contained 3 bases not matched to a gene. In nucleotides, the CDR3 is TGTGCCAGCAGTGCGGGGGGGCAGCAAGAGACCCAGTACTTC. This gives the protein CASSAGGQQETQYF.

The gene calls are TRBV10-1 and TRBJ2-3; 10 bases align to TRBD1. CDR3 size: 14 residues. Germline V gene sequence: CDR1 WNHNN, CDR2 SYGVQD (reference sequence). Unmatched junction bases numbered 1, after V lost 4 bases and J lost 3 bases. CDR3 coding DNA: TGCGCCAGCAGTGGGGACAGGGGAACAGATACGCAGTATTTT. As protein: CASSGDRGTDTQYF.

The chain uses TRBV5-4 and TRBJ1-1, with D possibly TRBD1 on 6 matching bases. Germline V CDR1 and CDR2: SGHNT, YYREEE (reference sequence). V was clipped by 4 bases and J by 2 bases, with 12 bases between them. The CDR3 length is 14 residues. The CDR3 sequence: CASSPRGGNTEAFF. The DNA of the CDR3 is TGTGCCAGCAGCCCGCGGGGGGGCAACACTGAAGCTTTCTTT.

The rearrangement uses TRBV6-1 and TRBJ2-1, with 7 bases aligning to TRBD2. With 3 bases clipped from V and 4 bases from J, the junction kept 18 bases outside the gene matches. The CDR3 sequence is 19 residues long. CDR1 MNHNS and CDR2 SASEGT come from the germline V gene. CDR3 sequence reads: CASSERQYSGLGTYNEQFF. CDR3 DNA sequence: TGTGCCAGCAGTGAGAGACAGTACAGCGGACTAGGAACGTACAATGAGCAGTTCTTC.

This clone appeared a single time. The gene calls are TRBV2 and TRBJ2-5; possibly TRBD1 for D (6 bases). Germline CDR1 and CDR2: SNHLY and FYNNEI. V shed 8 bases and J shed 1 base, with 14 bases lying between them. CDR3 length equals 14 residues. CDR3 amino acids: CASDTGQSQETQYF. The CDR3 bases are TGTGCCAGCGATACAGGACAGTCCCAAGAGACCCAGTACTTC.

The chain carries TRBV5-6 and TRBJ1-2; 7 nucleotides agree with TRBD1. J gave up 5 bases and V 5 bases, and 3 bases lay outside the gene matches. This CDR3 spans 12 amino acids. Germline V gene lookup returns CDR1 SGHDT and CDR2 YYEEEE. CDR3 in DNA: TGTGCCAGCAGGCCGACAGGGTATGGCTACACCTTC. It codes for CASRPTGYGYTF.

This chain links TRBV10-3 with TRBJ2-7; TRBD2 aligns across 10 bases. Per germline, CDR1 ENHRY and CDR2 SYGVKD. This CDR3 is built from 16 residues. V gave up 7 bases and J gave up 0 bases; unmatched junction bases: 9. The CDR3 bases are TGTGCCATCAATCCGAGCGGGGGGGCAAACTCCTACGAGCAGTACTTC. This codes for CAINPSGGANSYEQYF.

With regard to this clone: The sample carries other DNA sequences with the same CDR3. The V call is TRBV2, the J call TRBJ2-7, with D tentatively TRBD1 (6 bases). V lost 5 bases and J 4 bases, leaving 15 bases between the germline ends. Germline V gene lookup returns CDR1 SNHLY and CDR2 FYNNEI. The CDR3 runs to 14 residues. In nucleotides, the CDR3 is TGTGCCAGCAGTCAGGGGCCGACGGCATACGAGCAGTACTTC. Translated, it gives CASSQGPTAYEQYF. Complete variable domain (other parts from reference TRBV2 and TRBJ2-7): EPEVTQTPSHQVTQMGQEVILRCVPISNHLYFYWYRQILGQKVEFLVSFYNNEISEKSEIFDDQFSVERPDGSNFTLKIRSTKLEDSAMYFCASSQGPTAYEQYFGPGTRLTVT.

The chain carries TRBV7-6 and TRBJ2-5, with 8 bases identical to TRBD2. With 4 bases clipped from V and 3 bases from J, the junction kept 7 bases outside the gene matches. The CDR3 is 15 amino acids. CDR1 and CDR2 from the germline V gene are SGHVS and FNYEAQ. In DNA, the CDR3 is TGTGCCAGCAGCTGGACGGGGGGGCCTAAAGAGACCCAGTACTTC. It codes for CASSWTGGPKETQYF.

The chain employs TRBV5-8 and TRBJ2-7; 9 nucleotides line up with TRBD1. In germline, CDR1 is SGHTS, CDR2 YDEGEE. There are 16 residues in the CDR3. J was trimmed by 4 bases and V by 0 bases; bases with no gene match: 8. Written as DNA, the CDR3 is TGTGCCAGCAGCTTGGGCCGGGACAGGGCTAAGTACGAGCAGTACTTC. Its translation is CASSLGRDRAKYEQYF.

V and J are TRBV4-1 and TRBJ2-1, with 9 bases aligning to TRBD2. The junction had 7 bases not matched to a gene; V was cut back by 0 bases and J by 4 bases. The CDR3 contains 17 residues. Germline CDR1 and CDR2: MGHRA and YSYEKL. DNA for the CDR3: TGCGCCAGCAGCCAAGATCCCCCTAGCGGGGCATACAATGAGCAGTTCTTC. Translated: CASSQDPPSGAYNEQFF.

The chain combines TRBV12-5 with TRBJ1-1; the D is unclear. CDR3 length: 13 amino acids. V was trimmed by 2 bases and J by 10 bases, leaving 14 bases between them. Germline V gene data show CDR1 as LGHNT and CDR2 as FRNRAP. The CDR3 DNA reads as TGTGCTAGTGGTTTGTACGGAACTTGGGGAGCTTTCTTT. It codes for CASGLYGTWGAFF.

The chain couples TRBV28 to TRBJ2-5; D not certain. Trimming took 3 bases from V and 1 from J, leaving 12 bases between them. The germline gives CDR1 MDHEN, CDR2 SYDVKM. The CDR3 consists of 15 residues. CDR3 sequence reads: CASSFGRKPQETQYF. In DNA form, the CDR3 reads TGTGCCAGCAGTTTTGGGCGAAAACCCCAAGAGACCCAGTACTTC. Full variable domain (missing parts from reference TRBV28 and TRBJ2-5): DVKVTQSSRYLVKRTGEKVFLECVQDMDHENMFWYRQDPGLGLRLIYFSYDVKMKEKGDIPEGYSVSREKKERFSLILESASTNQTSMYLCASSFGRKPQETQYFGPGTRLLVL.

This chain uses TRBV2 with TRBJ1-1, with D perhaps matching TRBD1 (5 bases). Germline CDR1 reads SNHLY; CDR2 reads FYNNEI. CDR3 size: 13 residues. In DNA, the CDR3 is TGTGATTCCGTCGGGACGGCGAACACTGAAGCTTTCTTT. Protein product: CDSVGTANTEAFF.

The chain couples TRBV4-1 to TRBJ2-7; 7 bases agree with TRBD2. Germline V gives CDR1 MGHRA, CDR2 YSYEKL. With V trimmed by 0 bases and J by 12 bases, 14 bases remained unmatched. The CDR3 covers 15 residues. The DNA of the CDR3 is TGCGCCAGCAGCCAAGATCAGGGCGGGGGACCGAAACCGTACTTC. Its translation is CASSQDQGGGPKPYF.

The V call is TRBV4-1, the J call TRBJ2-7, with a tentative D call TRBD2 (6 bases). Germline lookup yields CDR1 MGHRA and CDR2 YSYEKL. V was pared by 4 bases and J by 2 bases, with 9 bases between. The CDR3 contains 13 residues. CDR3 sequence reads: CASSLGLTYEQYF. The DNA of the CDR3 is TGCGCCAGCAGCCTGGGACTGACCTACGAGCAGTACTTC.

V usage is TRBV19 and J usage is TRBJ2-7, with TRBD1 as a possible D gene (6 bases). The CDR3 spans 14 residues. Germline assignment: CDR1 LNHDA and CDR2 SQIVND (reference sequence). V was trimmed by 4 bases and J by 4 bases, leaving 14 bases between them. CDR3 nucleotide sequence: TGTGCCAGTAGTAACCCCGGACAGAAGTACGAGCAGTACTTC. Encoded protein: CASSNPGQKYEQYF.

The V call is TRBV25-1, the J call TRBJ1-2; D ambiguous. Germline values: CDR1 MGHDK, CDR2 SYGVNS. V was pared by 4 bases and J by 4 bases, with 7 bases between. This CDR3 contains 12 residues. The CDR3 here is CASSARIYGYTF. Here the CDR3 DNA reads TGTGCCAGCAGTGCTCGCATCTATGGCTACACCTTC.

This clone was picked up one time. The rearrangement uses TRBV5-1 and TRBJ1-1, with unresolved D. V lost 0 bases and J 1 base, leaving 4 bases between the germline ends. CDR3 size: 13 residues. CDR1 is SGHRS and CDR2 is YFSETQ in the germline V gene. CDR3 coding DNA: TGCGCCAGCAGCTTGGCAGAGAACACTGAAGCTTTCTTT. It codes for CASSLAENTEAFF.

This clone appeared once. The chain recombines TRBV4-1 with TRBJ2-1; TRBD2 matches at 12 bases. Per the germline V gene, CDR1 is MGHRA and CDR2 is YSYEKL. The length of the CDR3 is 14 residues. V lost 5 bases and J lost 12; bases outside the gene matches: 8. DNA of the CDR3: TGCGCCAGCAGCGCTAGCGGGGGGGACAGGGGGCAGTTCTTC. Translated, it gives CASSASGGDRGQFF.

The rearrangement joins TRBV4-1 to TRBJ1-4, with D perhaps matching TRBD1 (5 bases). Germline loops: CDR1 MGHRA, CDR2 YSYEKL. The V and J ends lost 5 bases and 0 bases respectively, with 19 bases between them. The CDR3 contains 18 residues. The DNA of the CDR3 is TGCGCCAGCAGCACCCGTCCGGGACCCCCGTCAACTAATGAAAAACTGTTTTTT. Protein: CASSTRPGPPSTNEKLFF.